This T cell receptor (beta chain) was obtained from a study of blood T cell repertoires in COVID-19. As for the study in general: Some COVID-19 samples were acute and others convalescent; all came from the United States, Italy and Spain. T cells, B-cell-depleted T cells, or PBMCs provided the cDNA or gDNA that served as material.

In the original analysis: Researchers report that nucleated cell counts were estimated from reference gene primer amplification. Generated by immunoSEQ multiplex PCR, the TCRdb table keeps only in-frame clones and is missing some. The DNA gave D and trimming, while V, J and clone size come from that table. Of approximately 200,000 clones in the sample, about 90% were seen once. The specimen was peripheral blood. The receptor comes from a man aged 35 to 55 with active or convalescent COVID-19.

The CDR3 DNA follows: TGTGCCAGCAGTTTAGGTCGTAGTGGCTACACCTTC. It yields the protein CASSLGRSGYTF. This chain connects TRBV28 to TRBJ1-2; no definite D call. Trimming cost V 2 bases and J 7 bases, with 8 bases left between them. Germline CDR1 reads MDHEN; CDR2 reads SYDVKM. The length of the CDR3 is 12 residues.